This T cell receptor beta chain was documented in a study of T cell repertoires in cytomegalovirus infection. Background on the study: CMV infection plus the matching HLA type was flagged by public TCR beta signatures. Study observations and caveats: CMV-specific HLA-C-restricted TCR beta clonotypes dominated the ex vivo response.

TCRdb fed the reads into MiXCR, producing one record per CDR3 protein. Counted here are almost 500,000 distinct CDR3 sequences, approximately 10% occurring once; the ten biggest clones make up roughly a tenth. This clonotype has a count of ten or more. Its antigen is still unknown. This TCR came from a human donor in good health (CMV status not recorded). Some clones in this sample may be carry-over from other donors' samples. The material sequenced was PBMCs.

The CDR3 spells CASTKTGTRTDTQYF. CDR3 DNA sequence: TGTGCCAGCACAAAGACCGGGACTCGCACAGATACGCAGTATTTT. This chain uses TRBV7-2 with TRBJ2-3, with a possible D match to TRBD2 (6 bases). Trimming removed 7 bases from V and 1 base from J, with 15 bases in between. The CDR3 runs to 15 residues. The V gene's germline CDR1 is SGHTA and CDR2 FQGNSA.